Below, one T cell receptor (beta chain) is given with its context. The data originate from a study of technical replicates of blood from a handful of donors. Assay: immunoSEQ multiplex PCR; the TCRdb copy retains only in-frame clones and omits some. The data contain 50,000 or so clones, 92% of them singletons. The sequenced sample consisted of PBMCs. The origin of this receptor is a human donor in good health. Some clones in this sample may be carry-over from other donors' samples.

The CDR3 protein is CASSIDSMNTEAFF. CDR3 bases: TGTGCCAGCAGCATAGACAGCATGAACACTGAAGCTTTCTTT. V usage is TRBV5-4 and J usage is TRBJ1-1, with a possible D match to TRBD1 (5 bases). Germline V gives CDR1 SGHNT, CDR2 YYREEE (reference sequence). Trimming left V 4 bases short and J 0 bases short, with 10 bases between. The length of the CDR3 is 14 residues.